The present entry profiles one TCR beta chain with its context. Trimming removed 9 bases at V and 4 bases at J, with 21 bases between. Germline lookup yields CDR1 LGHNA and CDR2 YSLEER. The CDR3 covers 15 residues. This sample stems from a study of technical replicates of blood from several donors. Some clones are missing from TCRdb's copy, which holds only in-frame ones; the method was immunoSEQ multiplex PCR. The sample carries approximately 87,000 clones, approximately 95% recorded once. The receptor's source is a human donor in good health. J is TRBJ1-2 and V is TRBV4-3; tentative D call: TRBD1 (6 bases). Material: T cells isolated from PBMCs. Here the CDR3 DNA reads TGCGCCAGTAACTCGGACAGATACTTAAGCTATGGCTACACCTTC. Translating gives CASNSDRYLSYGYTF.